The next 5 T cell receptor beta chains were all read from a single sample in a study of Graves' ophthalmopathy and Graves' hyperthyroidism. Investigators amplified TCR beta CDR3 regions from RNA transcripts. First-round RT-PCR employed HTBI primers, with a second-round multiplex PCR after it. TCRdb used MiXCR to reprocess the multiplex PCR reads, holding one entry per CDR3 protein. The sample shows approximately 700,000 distinct CDR3 sequences, about 41% of them seen only once. Sequenced input: peripheral blood. The receptors shown here come from an adult man with Graves' ophthalmopathy.

This clonotype was detected only a few times. The rearrangement joins TRBV29-1 to TRBJ2-7, with TRBD2 matching over 9 bases. The germline V gene encodes CDR1 SQVTM and CDR2 ANQGSEA. CDR3 length equals 16 residues. Unmatched junction bases numbered 19, after V lost 6 bases and J lost 7 bases. Here the CDR3 reads CSVRGSGSTGTGEQYF. The CDR3 nucleotides are TGCAGCGTCCGAGGTAGCGGGAGCACGGGTACCGGGGAGCAGTACTTC.

This clonotype was recorded once. Germline is not matched at one junction end, which may reflect a read error. The chain employs TRBV7-2 and TRBJ1-1; no clear D gene. CDR1 and CDR2 (germline): SGHTA, FQGNSA. This CDR3 region has 13 residues. The CDR3 sequence is CAGSPYLNTEAFF. CDR3 DNA: TGTGCCGGCAGCCCGTACTTGAACACTGAAGCTTTCTTT.

This clonotype was found many times. The chain carries TRBV4-1 and TRBJ1-1; the D is unclear. The germline V gene encodes CDR1 MGHRA and CDR2 YSYEKL. The V end lost 5 bases, the J end lost 3 bases, and 10 bases lay between the germline ends. This CDR3 has 13 amino acids. CDR3: CASSATTYTEAFF. DNA for the CDR3: TGCGCCAGCAGCGCAACAACTTACACTGAAGCTTTCTTT.

This clonotype was detected many times. This CDR3 is CSARGDRAYGYTF. In nucleotides, the CDR3 is TGCAGTGCTAGAGGGGACAGGGCCTATGGCTACACCTTC. The rearrangement links TRBV20-1 to TRBJ1-2; TRBD1 matches 9 bases. Germline CDR1 is DFQATT and CDR2 is SNEGSKA (reference sequence). The trim removed 1 base at V and 4 bases at J, leaving 1 base unmatched. This CDR3 region has 13 residues.

This clonotype was found a few times. The chain employs TRBV7-9 and TRBJ2-7, with D possibly matching TRBD1 (6 bases). Trimming took off 4 bases at V and 4 bases at J, with 20 bases between the two ends. Germline CDR1 is SEHNR and CDR2 is FQNEAQ (reference sequence). This CDR3 contains 16 residues. The DNA of the CDR3 is TGTGCCAGCAGCTCAACAGGGCAGGACGGCGGGTACGAGCAGTACTTC. Its translation is CASSSTGQDGGYEQYF.